The following is a TCR beta chain sequence with its context. Antigen unknown. The data stem from a study of OX40 agonist ivuxolimab in advanced cancers. Study information: Subjects had a mean age of about 65 years, with a range of roughly 20 to 80; roughly 83% were male.

General study findings and limits: By week 6 at 0.1 to 3.0 mg/kg, blood CD4+ and CD8+ T cells had expanded clonally. In the 0.1-3.0 mg/kg groups, partial responders showed among the lowest expansion. Compared with CD4+, CD8+ T cells on average had more expanded clones.

The repertoire was sequenced with immunoSEQ multiplex PCR; TCRdb's copy has only in-frame clones and lacks some. This table holds 45,000 to 50,000 clones, around nine tenths found once. Germline lookup yields CDR1 MNHNS and CDR2 SASEGT. After removal of 1 base from V and 5 bases from J, the junction contained 3 bases not matched to a gene. The CDR3 is 14 residues long. This material consisted of CD4+ or CD8+ T cells sorted from blood, taken in a trial of the OX40 agonist ivuxolimab. The chain links TRBV6-1 to TRBJ2-7, with 9 positions matching TRBD1. The origin of this receptor is an adult with an advanced solid tumor such as melanoma, head and neck, liver or kidney cancer. Written as DNA, the CDR3 is TGTGCCAGCAGTGAAGGAACAGGGGGCCACGAGCAGTACTTC. As protein: CASSEGTGGHEQYF.